This TCR beta chain derives from a study of neurological immune-mediated disorders. 5'RACE employing 10-nucleotide random UMIs yielded the cDNA. A single record per CDR3 protein comes from TCRdb applying MiXCR to the 5' RACE reads. The repertoire holds about 52,000 distinct CDR3 sequences, with about 3.8% as singletons. About this clonotype itself: As yet, its antigen is unknown. As the CDR3 is not closed by the conserved phenylalanine or tryptophan, this likely results from a read error.

The J segment lost 1 base and the V segment lost 1 base, leaving 4 bases of the junction unmatched. This CDR3 has 18 residues. Study conclusions and caveats: Among expanded clones, no CDR3 amino acid sequences were shared across subjects, a pattern suggesting private repertoires in all groups. Clinical and MRI features did not associate with the cluster found in multiple sclerosis patients. While HTLV-1-associated myelopathy showed the greatest TCR clonal expansion, multiple sclerosis showed the least, falling below healthy controls.

Sequencing input: PBMCs. This sequence joins TRBV12-3 or TRBV12-4 and TRBJ2-3, with 14 positions matching TRBD2. The sequence came from a man in his sixties with multiple sclerosis. The CDR3 here is CASSLGGTSGGRTDTQYC. In nucleotides, the CDR3 is TGTGCCAGCAGTTTAGGGGGGACTAGCGGGGGCCGCACAGATACGCAGTATTGT.